This TCR beta chain was obtained from a study of identical twins. Regarding the study as a whole: These conclusions were based on statistical analysis (cross-sectional, not following the same donors).

This clonotype was detected many times. Its antigen is undetermined. A universal primer site was incorporated via template switching, and the cDNA contained unique molecular identifiers. In TCRdb, the 5' RACE reads were re-called with MiXCR into one record per CDR3 protein. The sample gives roughly 700,000 distinct CDR3 sequences, 8.6% of which show up once; roughly 0.9% is in the top ten. The V end lost 1 base, the J end lost 6 bases, and 12 bases lay between the germline ends. The CDR3 covers 14 residues. Germline V gene lookup returns CDR1 DFQATT and CDR2 SNEGSKA (reference sequence). This sample also belongs to another study, concerning yellow fever vaccine responses in identical twins.

The J gene is TRBJ2-2, the V gene TRBV20-1, with no clear D. Sequenced sample: PBMCs. This TCR came from a woman aged 18-29 years in good health. CDR3 sequence: CSARAGVYSGELFF. CDR3 nucleotides: TGCAGTGCTAGAGCGGGCGTTTATTCCGGGGAGCTGTTTTTT.